The 20 T cell receptor beta chains reported below all come from one sample, sequenced in a study of T cells in women clearing cervical HPV infection. Produced via immunoSEQ multiplex PCR; TCRdb's table is partial and in-frame only. Its table lists tens of thousands of clones. Sequencing was carried out using blood buffy coat. All receptors come from a woman aged 18 to 75 with a cervical HPV16 infection that either progressed to CIN3+ or cleared (not recorded which).

With respect to this clone: The CDR3 end lies 3 residues beyond the end of the read and is filled in from the germline J gene. The J gene is TRBJ2-1, the V gene TRBV10-3; 9 positions match TRBD2. Germline CDR1 and CDR2: ENHRY and SYGVKD. The CDR3 extends over 17 amino acids. Losses at the gene ends were 5 bases for V and 0 bases for J; bases not matched to a gene: 8. CDR3 DNA, as far as it was read: TGTGCCATCAGTTCACTAGCGGGCCCCCGCTCCTACAATGAG. Residues: CAISSLAGPRSYNE. In full, the CDR3 reads CAISSLAGPRSYNEQFF.

Comments on this clone: Read coverage stops 3 residues before the CDR3 terminus; the germline J gene supplies the remainder. This rearrangement joins TRBV20-1 to TRBJ2-7; TRBD1 matches at 9 bases. Germline lookup yields CDR1 DFQATT and CDR2 SNEGSKA (reference sequence). V lost 3 bases to trimming and J lost 6 bases; unmatched junction nucleotides: 12. The CDR3 has 15 amino acids. The DNA read from the CDR3 is TGCAGTGCTAGTAAAGCTGGACAGGGGTGGTTCGAG. The encoded protein is CSASKAGQGWFE. The complete CDR3 protein is CSASKAGQGWFEQYF.

A remark on this clone: The CDR3 end lies 3 residues beyond the end of the read and is filled in from the germline J gene. V gene TRBV7-8 combines with J gene TRBJ2-5; no definite D call. V was clipped by 5 bases and J by 4 bases, with 5 bases between them. The CDR3 totals 11 residues. Germline CDR1 and CDR2: SGHVS and FQNEAQ. Partial CDR3 DNA: TGTGCCAGCAGCCCTCGAGAGACC. Its translation is CASSPRET. The whole CDR3 sequence is CASSPRETQYF.

As regards this clone: The read ends 3 residues shy of where the CDR3 ends; the end is completed using the germline J gene. Other DNA sequences from this sample encode an identical CDR3 as well. The chain employs TRBV5-1 and TRBJ1-2; D might be TRBD1 (5 bases). The CDR3 is 13 amino acids. Germline lookup yields CDR1 SGHRS and CDR2 YFSETQ. Trimming cost V 7 bases and J 2 bases, with 12 bases left between them. The CDR3 spells CASADSMNYGYTF. The CDR3 bases that were read are TGCGCCAGCGCCGACAGTATGAACTATGGC.

A note on this clone: The CDR3 end is not reached by the read, which stops 3 residues before it; the germline J gene fills it in. The chain combines TRBV5-1 with TRBJ2-1, with D tentatively TRBD2 (6 bases). V lost 7 bases to trimming and J lost 7 bases, with 18 bases between them. Germline values: CDR1 SGHRS, CDR2 YFSETQ. The CDR3 consists of 14 residues. Partial CDR3 DNA: TGCGCCAGCGCCCCCGGGCGGGGATTAAATGAG. Protein: CASAPGRGLNE. The full CDR3 protein is CASAPGRGLNEQFF. Full variable domain (missing parts from reference TRBV5-1 and TRBJ2-1): KAGVTQTPRYLIKTRGQQVTLSCSPISGHRSVSWYQQTPGQGLQFLFEYFSETQRNKGNFPGRFSGRQFSNSRSEMNVSTLELGDSALYLCASAPGRGLNEQFFGPGTRLTVL.

With regard to this clone: The CDR3 goes on 3 residues after the read ends, and that part is filled in from the germline J gene. The chain employs TRBV20-1 and TRBJ1-5, with a possible D match to TRBD1 (6 bases). The CDR3 runs to 13 residues. The ends were cut back, 3 bases at V and 7 bases at J, with 13 bases in the middle. CDR1 DFQATT and CDR2 SNEGSKA come from the germline V gene (reference sequence). Incomplete CDR3 DNA: TGCAGTGCTAGGGAGGGGGTGGGGCAGCCC. This gives the protein CSAREGVGQP. In full, the CDR3 is CSAREGVGQPQHF.

With respect to this clone: The missing CDR3 end, 3 residues past where the read stops, is filled in from the germline J gene. V gene TRBV2 combines with J gene TRBJ2-1, with D unresolved. The CDR3 is made up of 10 amino acids. Trimming stripped 6 bases from V and 9 bases from J, with 6 bases between. The germline V gene encodes CDR1 SNHLY and CDR2 FYNNEI. The covered CDR3 bases are TGTGCCAGCAGCGTAGTTGAG. It is translated as CASSVVE. From start to end, the CDR3 is CASSVVEQFF.

For this clone: Coverage ceases 3 residues before the CDR3 finishes, and the germline J gene fills in the end. This chain uses TRBV5-1 with TRBJ1-6, with 8 bases lining up with TRBD1. Looked up from germline, CDR1 is SGHRS and CDR2 is YFSETQ. The J segment lost 7 bases and the V segment lost 0 bases, leaving 3 bases of the junction unmatched. This CDR3 region has 15 residues. The CDR3 region is CASSLATGGNSPLHF. The CDR3 bases that were read are TGCGCCAGCAGCTTGGCCACAGGGGGGAATTCACCC.

Points on this clone: From the germline J gene comes the end of the CDR3, since the read stops 3 residues before it. This chain uses TRBV7-2 with TRBJ1-2, with D possibly being TRBD1 (5 bases). This CDR3 comprises 15 residues. CDR1 and CDR2 (germline): SGHTA, FQGNSA. The CDR3 DNA, read in part, is TGTGCCAGCACGGTAGCGGGGGGACCCTACAATGAC. Translating it yields CASTVAGGPYND. The entire CDR3 reads CASTVAGGPYNDYTF.

As to this clone: With the read ending 3 residues before the CDR3 end, the germline J gene is used to fill in that end. The chain links TRBV5-1 to TRBJ2-1; possible D gene TRBD1, 6 bases. CDR1 is SGHRS and CDR2 is YFSETQ in the germline V gene. V was trimmed by 3 bases and J by 3 bases, leaving 10 bases between them. The CDR3 sequence is 14 residues long. The CDR3 loop reads CASSSGQRYNEQFF. The DNA read from the CDR3 is TGCGCCAGCAGCTCCGGACAGCGCTACAATGAG.

About this clone itself: The read comes to an end 3 residues before the CDR3 does, leaving the germline J gene to fill in the end. The chain joins TRBV5-1 to TRBJ2-3; no firm D call. The CDR3 runs 15 residues. V lost 1 base, J lost 2 bases, and 11 bases lay in between. Germline lookup yields CDR1 SGHRS and CDR2 YFSETQ. The CDR3 DNA, read in part, is TGCGCCAGCAGCTTGATGGGCGTGTCCACAGATACG. This sequence encodes CASSLMGVSTDT. The whole CDR3 reads CASSLMGVSTDTQYF.

With respect to this clone: The read ends 3 residues before the CDR3 terminus; that terminus is restored from the germline J gene. This sequence joins TRBV19 and TRBJ2-3; tentative D call: TRBD2 (6 bases). The germline gives CDR1 LNHDA, CDR2 SQIVND (reference sequence). The CDR3 extends over 16 amino acids. The germline V and J ends were trimmed by 4 bases and 0 bases, with 14 bases remaining between them. CDR3 sequence reads: CASSTLIAGSTDTQYF. The DNA read from the CDR3 is TGTGCCAGTAGTACCCTAATTGCGGGGAGCACAGATACG.

With regard to this clone: With the read ending 3 residues before the CDR3 end, the germline J gene is used to fill in that end. The chain employs TRBV5-1 and TRBJ2-3; the match to TRBD1 covers 8 bases. The CDR3 covers 16 residues. The germline V gene encodes CDR1 SGHRS and CDR2 YFSETQ. Trimming took 4 bases from V and 4 from J; bases not matched to a gene: 11. The CDR3 spells CASSTGQGEIADTQYF. CDR3 DNA (partial): TGCGCCAGCAGCACTGGACAGGGCGAAATAGCAGATACG.

A note on this clone: From the germline J gene comes the end of the CDR3, since the read stops 3 residues before it. The chain combines TRBV5-1 with TRBJ2-7; 8 nucleotides agree with TRBD2. The CDR3 has 14 amino acids. The germline V gene encodes CDR1 SGHRS and CDR2 YFSETQ. Trimming cost V 4 bases and J 3 bases; bases outside gene matches: 6. The CDR3 protein is CASSPGTSGYEQYF. CDR3 DNA (partial): TGCGCCAGCAGCCCTGGGACTAGTGGCTACGAG.

About this clone itself: The read is 3 residues too short to cover the CDR3 end, so that end is filled in from the germline J gene. The rearrangement joins TRBV14 to TRBJ1-6; a possible D gene is TRBD1 (5 bases). This CDR3 is 16 amino acids long. The V gene lost 1 base and the J gene lost 4 bases, with 11 bases spanning the gap. Germline V gene sequence: CDR1 SGHDN, CDR2 FVKESK. CDR3 DNA (partial): TGTGCCAGCAGCCAAGTCTGGGGCTATTATAATTCACCC. This codes for CASSQVWGYYNSP. The full CDR3 protein reads CASSQVWGYYNSPLHF.

Details on this clone: The read finishes 3 residues shy of the CDR3 end, and the germline J gene is used to complete it. The chain couples TRBV5-6 to TRBJ2-7; 9 positions agree with TRBD2. Trimming removed 4 bases from V and 3 bases from J; junction bases left unmatched: 8. The CDR3 runs 15 residues. Germline loops: CDR1 SGHDT, CDR2 YYEEEE. CDR3: CASSHFSGSFYEQYF. The sequenced part of the CDR3 DNA is TGTGCCAGCAGCCACTTTAGCGGGAGTTTCTACGAG.

As regards this clone: With the read ending 3 residues before the CDR3 end, the germline J gene is used to fill in that end. This rearrangement joins TRBV5-1 to TRBJ1-3; a possible D gene is TRBD1 (5 bases). CDR1 and CDR2 (germline): SGHRS, YFSETQ. The V gene lost 3 bases and the J gene lost 0 bases, with 7 bases spanning the gap. The CDR3 totals 14 residues. The CDR3 DNA, read in part, is TGCGCCAGCAGCTCCGGGGGCTCTGGAAACACC. Translation: CASSSGGSGNT. The entire CDR3 is CASSSGGSGNTIYF.

In the case of this clone: The read terminates 3 residues before the CDR3 end, so the remaining end is supplied by the germline J gene. V is TRBV7-9 and J is TRBJ1-2; possible D gene TRBD1, 6 bases. The CDR3 runs to 14 residues. Germline V gives CDR1 SEHNR, CDR2 FQNEAQ (reference sequence). The CDR3 loop reads CASSRGQSSRGYTF. CDR3 bases read: TGTGCCAGCAGCCGCGGACAGTCTAGCAGGGGC.

Worth noting for this clone: Read coverage stops 3 residues before the CDR3 terminus; the germline J gene supplies the remainder. This chain links TRBV29-1 with TRBJ2-6; 11 bases line up with TRBD1. The CDR3 has 16 amino acids. Trimming cost V 5 bases and J 1 base; bases outside gene matches: 4. Germline CDR1 is SQVTM and CDR2 is ANQGSEA. The sequenced CDR3 bases are TGCAGCGTTCAAGGACAGGGGGCTTCTGGGGCCAACGTC. This sequence encodes CSVQGQGASGANV. The entire CDR3 is CSVQGQGASGANVLTF.

A note on this clone: The CDR3 end is not reached by the read, which stops 3 residues before it; the germline J gene fills it in. This chain joins TRBV20-1 and TRBJ2-5; D gene ambiguous. V gave up 5 bases and J gave up 2 bases, with 9 bases separating them. The CDR3 is 12 amino acids. CDR1 DFQATT and CDR2 SNEGSKA come from the germline V gene (reference sequence). CDR3 sequence reads: CSAAAAQETQYF. The CDR3 DNA, read in part, is TGCAGTGCTGCGGCGGCTCAAGAGACC.